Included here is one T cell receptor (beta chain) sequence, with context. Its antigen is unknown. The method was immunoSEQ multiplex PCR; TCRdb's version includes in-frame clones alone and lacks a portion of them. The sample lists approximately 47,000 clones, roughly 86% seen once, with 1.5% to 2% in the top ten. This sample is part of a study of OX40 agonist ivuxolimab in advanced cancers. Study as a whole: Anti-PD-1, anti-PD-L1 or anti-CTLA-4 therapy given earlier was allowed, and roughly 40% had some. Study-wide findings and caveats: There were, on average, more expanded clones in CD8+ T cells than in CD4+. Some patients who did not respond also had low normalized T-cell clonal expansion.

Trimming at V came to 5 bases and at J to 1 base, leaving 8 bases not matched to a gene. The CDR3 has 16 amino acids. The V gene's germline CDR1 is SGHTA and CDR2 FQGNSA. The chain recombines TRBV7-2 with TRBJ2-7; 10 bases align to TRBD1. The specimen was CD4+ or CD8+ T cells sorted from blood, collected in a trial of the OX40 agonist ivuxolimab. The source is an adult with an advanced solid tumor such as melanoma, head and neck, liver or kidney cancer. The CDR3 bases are TGTGCCAGCAGCATTGATGGGACAGGGGTTTCCTACGAGCAGTACTTC. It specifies CASSIDGTGVSYEQYF. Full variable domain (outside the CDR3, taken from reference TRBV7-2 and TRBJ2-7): GAGVSQSPSNKVTEKGKDVELRCDPISGHTALYWYRQSLGQGLEFLIYFQGNSAPDKSGLPSDRFSAERTGGSVSTLTIQRTQQEDSAVYLCASSIDGTGVSYEQYFGPGTRLTVT.